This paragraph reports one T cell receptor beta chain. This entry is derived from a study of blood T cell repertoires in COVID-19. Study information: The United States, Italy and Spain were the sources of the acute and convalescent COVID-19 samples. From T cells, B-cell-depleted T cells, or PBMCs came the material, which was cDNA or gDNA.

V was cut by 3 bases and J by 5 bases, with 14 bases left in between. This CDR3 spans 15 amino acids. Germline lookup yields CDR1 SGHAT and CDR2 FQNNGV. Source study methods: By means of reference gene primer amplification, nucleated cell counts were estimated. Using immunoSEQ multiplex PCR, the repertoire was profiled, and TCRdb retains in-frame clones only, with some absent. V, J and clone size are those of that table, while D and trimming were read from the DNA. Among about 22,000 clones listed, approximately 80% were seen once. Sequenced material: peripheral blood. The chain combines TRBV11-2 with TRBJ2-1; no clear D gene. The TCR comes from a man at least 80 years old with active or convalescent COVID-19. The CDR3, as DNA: TGTGCCAGCAGCTTCAGGTTATCTGGCCACAATGAGCAGTTCTTC. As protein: CASSFRLSGHNEQFF.